These T cell receptor beta chains were read from a single sample in a study of control samples from healthy donors and cancer patients. Only in-frame clones appear in the TCRdb table, and some are missing; sequencing was by immunoSEQ multiplex PCR. The table records approximately 130,000 clones, about 89% of them present only once. Sequencing input: blood. The receptor source for this set is a man aged 55 to 69 in good health. CDR3s include the opening cysteine and the closing phenylalanine or tryptophan. Fields, in order: V gene, D gene, clone size, J gene, CDR3 DNA, CDR3 protein. A D gene is named only where the DNA matches it firmly. Only part of the rows carry a size: once, few, many, or a class if the clone is expanded.

v_gene: TRBV12-3/TRBV12-4; d_gene: NA; abundance: NA; j_gene: TRBJ1-2; CDR3nt: TGTGCCAGCGGAGGACCCGCTAACTATGGCTACACCTTC; CDR3aa: CASGGPANYGYTF
v_gene: TRBV18; d_gene: TRBD1; abundance: NA; j_gene: TRBJ1-4; CDR3nt: TGTGCCAGCTCACGAACCGGGACAGGGCTTAATAATGAAAAACTGTTTTTT; CDR3aa: CASSRTGTGLNNEKLFF
v_gene: TRBV9; d_gene: TRBD2; abundance: NA; j_gene: TRBJ2-3; CDR3nt: TGTGCCAGCAGCGTAGGAGGGGTAGCGGGGACAGATACGCAGTATTTT; CDR3aa: CASSVGGVAGTDTQYF
v_gene: TRBV5-1; d_gene: TRBD1; abundance: NA; j_gene: TRBJ1-6; CDR3nt: TGCGCCAGCAGACCTTTGACAGGGATTAATTCACCCCTCCACTTT; CDR3aa: CASRPLTGINSPLHF
v_gene: TRBV30; d_gene: NA; abundance: NA; j_gene: TRBJ1-1; CDR3nt: TGTGCCTGGAGAGGAATTGGACGGGGTGGGAGAAGCGAAGCTTTCTTT; CDR3aa: CAWRGIGRGGRSEAFF
v_gene: TRBV6-5; d_gene: NA; abundance: once; j_gene: TRBJ1-5; CDR3nt: TGTGCCAGCACGGACCATAATCAGCCCCAGCATTTT; CDR3aa: CASTDHNQPQHF
v_gene: TRBV15; d_gene: NA; abundance: NA; j_gene: TRBJ2-7; CDR3nt: TGTGCCACCAGCAGAGAGGGGTATGCTCCCTACGAGCAGTACTTC; CDR3aa: CATSREGYAPYEQYF
v_gene: TRBV6-5; d_gene: TRBD1; abundance: NA; j_gene: TRBJ2-7; CDR3nt: TGTGCCAGCAGTTGGCGCGGGACAGGGTACGAGCAGTACTTC; CDR3aa: CASSWRGTGYEQYF
v_gene: TRBV28; d_gene: NA; abundance: few; j_gene: TRBJ1-6; CDR3nt: TGTGCCAGTATACGGGAGGGTAGGAATTCACCCCTCCACTTT; CDR3aa: CASIREGRNSPLHF
v_gene: TRBV12-3/TRBV12-4; d_gene: TRBD1; abundance: NA; j_gene: TRBJ1-5; CDR3nt: TGTGCCAGCAGTTGGGGGGACAGTCAGCCCCAGCATTTT; CDR3aa: CASSWGDSQPQHF
v_gene: TRBV30; d_gene: NA; abundance: NA; j_gene: TRBJ1-1; CDR3nt: TGTGCCTGGAGTGTGTCCCAAAACACTGAAGCTTTCTTT; CDR3aa: CAWSVSQNTEAFF
v_gene: TRBV6-5; d_gene: NA; abundance: NA; j_gene: TRBJ1-4; CDR3nt: TGTGCCAGCAGTTACTCGGGGTCAAATGAAAAACTGTTTTTT; CDR3aa: CASSYSGSNEKLFF
v_gene: TRBV27; d_gene: NA; abundance: NA; j_gene: TRBJ1-5; CDR3nt: TGTGCCAGCAGTTGGCAGGGGTCTGGCAATCAGCCCCAGCATTTT; CDR3aa: CASSWQGSGNQPQHF
v_gene: TRBV30; d_gene: NA; abundance: few; j_gene: TRBJ1-1; CDR3nt: TGTGCCTGGAACAAGGGGCTAATGAACACTGAAGCTTTCTTT; CDR3aa: CAWNKGLMNTEAFF